The sample holds many counts of the clone carrying this T cell receptor (beta chain). The antigen is unknown. Using its own MiXCR run on the RT-PCR reads, TCRdb lists one record per CDR3 protein. The sample contains approximately 500,000 distinct CDR3 sequences, around 25% of which appear only once. These data originate in a study of response to subunit inactivated influenza vaccine. Whole-study findings and limits: Every seasonal influenza vaccination brings in few new T cells, the authors suggested.

These data were also reused for a study on T cells expressing NK-cell markers. That publication notes: Generation of TCR beta cDNA was performed by 5'RACE template switching incorporating UMIs. Alpha-beta TCR T cells were the sole sorting target in several experiments, owing to an anti-gamma-delta TCR antibody. For a handful of donors, these clonotypes were likewise the leading ones in the CD3+CD56-NKG2C+ fraction.

The TCR originated in a man aged 50-59 years who received an inactivated influenza vaccine. Sequences were derived from CD4+ T cells sorted from PBMCs, sampled 11 to 12 days after vaccination.

Here the CDR3 reads CASSLLATQYF. The CDR3 DNA reads TGTGCCAGCAGTTTATTGGCGACGCAGTATTTT. V and J are TRBV12-3 or TRBV12-4 and TRBJ2-3, with D unresolved. The CDR3 contains 11 residues. The V end lost 2 bases, the J end lost 9 bases, and 6 bases lay between the germline ends.